This T cell receptor beta chain was documented in a study of T-cell memory formation after mild COVID-19. Researchers used 5'RACE with constant-segment primers to make TCR alpha and TCR beta cDNA libraries that carry sample barcodes and UMIs. In TCRdb, the 5' RACE reads were re-called with MiXCR into one record per CDR3 protein. The sample lists 300,000 to 400,000 distinct CDR3 sequences; around 28% were seen once. This clonotype showed up many times. As yet, its antigen is unknown. General observations from the study: Contracting CD8+ clones were enriched in EMRA, CD4+ mainly in CM and EM.

Germline V gives CDR1 SGHTA, CDR2 FQGNSA. Trimming shortened V by 5 bases and J by 6 bases, and 13 bases separated the two germline ends. The CDR3 is made up of 13 amino acids. The sample consisted of PBMCs or a T cell subset sorted from them (not recorded which). The TCR originated in an adult woman who had mild COVID-19 (a few samples of this study predate the infection). Cell type and time point are not known. The V gene is TRBV7-2, the J gene TRBJ1-2; possible D gene TRBD1, 5 bases. CDR3 in amino acids: CASSTPRGHGYTF. In nucleotides, the CDR3 is TGTGCCAGCAGCACCCCCCGGGGCCATGGCTACACCTTC.